Following are 14 T cell receptor beta chains from one sample sequenced in a study of CD8 T cells in Susac syndrome. The RNA input was roughly 0.45 to 1 ug, and it was reverse transcribed with random hexamers. A single record per CDR3 protein comes from TCRdb applying MiXCR to the immunoSEQ multiplex PCR reads. The sample consists of about 80,000 distinct CDR3 sequences, under 95% of them appearing once. The material sequenced was CD4+ T cells from PBMCs. The source is a human donor with Susac syndrome.

The chain combines TRBV20-1 with TRBJ2-1, with TRBD2 matching 11 bases. The CDR3 extends over 16 amino acids. In germline, CDR1 is DFQATT, CDR2 SNEGSKA (reference sequence). J gave up 3 bases and V 1 base, and 5 bases lay outside the gene matches. The CDR3 region is CSARATGLAGYNEQFF. The CDR3 region has the DNA TGCAGTGCTAGAGCGACAGGACTAGCGGGCTACAATGAGCAGTTCTTC.

The gene calls are TRBV20-1 and TRBJ1-2; no reliable D call. V lost 1 base and J lost 5, with 11 bases in between. This CDR3 has 13 residues. Per the germline V gene, CDR1 is DFQATT and CDR2 is SNEGSKA (reference sequence). In DNA form, the CDR3 reads TGCAGTGCTAGAGTACCCAGTCTGTATGGCTACACCTTC. Translating it yields CSARVPSLYGYTF.

The genes are TRBV7-9 and TRBJ2-5; maybe TRBD2 (5 bases). V was trimmed by 3 bases and J by 2 bases, leaving 13 bases between them. Germline lookup yields CDR1 SEHNR and CDR2 FQNEAQ (reference sequence). CDR3 length equals 15 residues. CDR3 sequence (DNA): TGTGCCAGCAGCTTCAGAGGGCAGCAGCAAGAGACCCAGTACTTC. This sequence encodes CASSFRGQQQETQYF.

The genes are TRBV7-9 and TRBJ2-3; 7 bases fit TRBD2. The CDR3 covers 17 residues. CDR1 and CDR2 from the germline V gene are SEHNR and FQNEAQ (reference sequence). Losses at the gene ends were 1 base for V and 4 bases for J; bases not matched to a gene: 11. For the CDR3, the DNA is TGTGCCAGCAGCTTAGATCTACTAGCGACGGGGCCAGATACGCAGTATTTT. Protein: CASSLDLLATGPDTQYF.

The CDR3 DNA is TGTGCCAGCAGTGAGGTGGTAGTAGGGGATACGCAGTATTTT. Its translation: CASSEVVVGDTQYF. The chain recombines TRBV2 with TRBJ2-3; no firm D call. Germline V gives CDR1 SNHLY, CDR2 FYNNEI. With 3 bases removed from V and 6 bases from J, the gap between germline ends came to 13 bases. The CDR3 consists of 14 residues. The complete variable domain, with remaining parts taken from reference TRBV2 and TRBJ2-3, reads EPEVTQTPSHQVTQMGQEVILRCVPISNHLYFYWYRQILGQKVEFLVSFYNNEISEKSEIFDDQFSVERPDGSNFTLKIRSTKLEDSAMYFCASSEVVVGDTQYFGPGTRLTVL.

This rearrangement joins TRBV20-1 to TRBJ2-2; no definite D call. The CDR3 has 14 amino acids. Germline V gives CDR1 DFQATT, CDR2 SNEGSKA (reference sequence). The V and J ends lost 6 bases and 6 bases respectively, with 17 bases between them. CDR3 in amino acids: CSAPSRSGAGELFF. In nucleotides, the CDR3 is TGCAGTGCCCCGAGCCGATCTGGCGCCGGGGAGCTGTTTTTT.

This chain joins TRBV27 and TRBJ2-7, with D tentatively TRBD1 (6 bases). Germline values: CDR1 MNHEY, CDR2 SMNVEV (reference sequence). Trimming removed 6 bases at V and 2 bases at J, with 11 bases between. The CDR3 is 13 amino acids. CDR3 protein: CASSRDNPYEQYF. DNA of the CDR3: TGTGCCAGCAGCCGGGACAACCCCTACGAGCAGTACTTC.

The V and J genes are TRBV18 and TRBJ1-1; D gene uncertain. This CDR3 has 15 residues. Trimming took off 0 bases at V and 1 base at J, with 9 bases between the two ends. CDR1 KGHSH and CDR2 LQKENI come from the germline V gene. The CDR3 DNA reads as TGTGCCAGCTCACCACCTGGACTGACGAACACTGAAGCTTTCTTT. The encoded protein is CASSPPGLTNTEAFF. Using reference TRBV18 and TRBJ1-1 for the parts outside the CDR3, the full variable domain is NAGVMQNPRHLVRRRGQEARLRCSPMKGHSHVYWYRQLPEEGLKFMVYLQKENIIDESGMPKERFSAEFPKEGPSILRIQQVVRGDSAAYFCASSPPGLTNTEAFFGQGTRLTVV.

The V call is TRBV7-9, the J call TRBJ1-1, with D possibly being TRBD1 (5 bases). V was clipped by 4 bases and J by 7 bases, with 16 bases between them. The CDR3 is 14 amino acids. Germline CDR1 reads SEHNR; CDR2 reads FQNEAQ (reference sequence). CDR3 bases: TGTGCCAGCAGCTGGGACGGGGGTAATGGTGAAGCTTTCTTT. Its protein product is CASSWDGGNGEAFF.

V usage is TRBV2 and J usage is TRBJ1-5; D unclear. Germline V gene data show CDR1 as SNHLY and CDR2 as FYNNEI. The CDR3 runs to 17 residues. V was shortened by 0 bases and J by 6 bases, with 18 bases between the two germline ends. The chain's CDR3 is CASSEALIWVWAQPQHF. Written as DNA, the CDR3 is TGTGCCAGCAGTGAAGCGCTTATTTGGGTTTGGGCTCAGCCCCAGCATTTT.

The chain recombines TRBV6-5 with TRBJ2-3; D may be TRBD2 (6 bases). The CDR3 has 15 residues. Germline V lookup: CDR1 MNHEY, CDR2 SVGAGI. The ends were cut back, 6 bases at V and 0 bases at J, with 13 bases in the middle. The CDR3 DNA sequence: TGTGCCAGCAGCCGGGACTTATCTAGCACAGATACGCAGTATTTT. Translation: CASSRDLSSTDTQYF.

This chain joins TRBV19 and TRBJ2-1; 8 bases map to TRBD2. Losses at the gene ends were 6 bases for V and 1 base for J; bases not matched to a gene: 2. The CDR3 length is 14 residues. Germline loops: CDR1 LNHDA, CDR2 SQIVND (reference sequence). CDR3 coding DNA: TGTGCCAGTAGGAGCGGGGGATCCTACAATGAGCAGTTCTTC. Translated, it gives CASRSGGSYNEQFF.

The chain uses TRBV20-1 and TRBJ2-7, with 9 bases identical to TRBD1. The CDR3 extends over 14 amino acids. The junction had 8 bases not matched to a gene; V was cut back by 4 bases and J by 4 bases. Germline V CDR1 and CDR2: DFQATT, SNEGSKA (reference sequence). CDR3 DNA sequence: TGCAGTGCTACAACCCACAGGGGGCTGTACGAGCAGTACTTC. It encodes CSATTHRGLYEQYF.

This sequence joins TRBV6-2 or TRBV6-3 and TRBJ2-1; 10 bases are shared with TRBD2. CDR1 is MNHEY and CDR2 is SVGEGT in the germline V gene. V was pared by 6 bases and J by 3 bases, with 5 bases of the junction left unmatched. This CDR3 has 15 amino acids. The CDR3 DNA follows: TGTGCCAGCAGAGAGTGGACTAGCGGCTACAATGAGCAGTTCTTC. Residues: CASREWTSGYNEQFF.